The present TCR beta chain was sequenced within a study of blood T cell repertoires in COVID-19. Study context: PBMCs, B-cell-depleted T cells, or T cells were the source of the cDNA or gDNA that made up the material.

Ages ranged from about 18 to 100 years, with residence in 24 US areas. In the authors' methods: By means of reference gene primer amplification, nucleated cell counts were estimated. Profiling relied on immunoSEQ multiplex PCR, and the TCRdb table lists in-frame clones only, not all of them. V and J calls and clone size are given by that table; D and trimming were obtained from the DNA. The table shows a few hundred thousand clones, with approximately 90% occurring only once. This clone came up a few times. The CDR3 runs 15 residues. The V gene's germline CDR1 is SGHAT and CDR2 FQNNGV. Trimming cost V 3 bases and J 1 base, with 11 bases left between them.

V is TRBV11-2 and J is TRBJ2-3; TRBD2 might be the D (5 bases). The sequence was collected from a woman aged 55-70 years who had recovered from COVID-19. Sequencing used PBMCs or T cells enriched from blood (not recorded which). Here the CDR3 reads CASSFPLVGTDTQYF. The CDR3 bases are TGTGCCAGCAGCTTCCCACTAGTGGGCACAGATACGCAGTATTTT.